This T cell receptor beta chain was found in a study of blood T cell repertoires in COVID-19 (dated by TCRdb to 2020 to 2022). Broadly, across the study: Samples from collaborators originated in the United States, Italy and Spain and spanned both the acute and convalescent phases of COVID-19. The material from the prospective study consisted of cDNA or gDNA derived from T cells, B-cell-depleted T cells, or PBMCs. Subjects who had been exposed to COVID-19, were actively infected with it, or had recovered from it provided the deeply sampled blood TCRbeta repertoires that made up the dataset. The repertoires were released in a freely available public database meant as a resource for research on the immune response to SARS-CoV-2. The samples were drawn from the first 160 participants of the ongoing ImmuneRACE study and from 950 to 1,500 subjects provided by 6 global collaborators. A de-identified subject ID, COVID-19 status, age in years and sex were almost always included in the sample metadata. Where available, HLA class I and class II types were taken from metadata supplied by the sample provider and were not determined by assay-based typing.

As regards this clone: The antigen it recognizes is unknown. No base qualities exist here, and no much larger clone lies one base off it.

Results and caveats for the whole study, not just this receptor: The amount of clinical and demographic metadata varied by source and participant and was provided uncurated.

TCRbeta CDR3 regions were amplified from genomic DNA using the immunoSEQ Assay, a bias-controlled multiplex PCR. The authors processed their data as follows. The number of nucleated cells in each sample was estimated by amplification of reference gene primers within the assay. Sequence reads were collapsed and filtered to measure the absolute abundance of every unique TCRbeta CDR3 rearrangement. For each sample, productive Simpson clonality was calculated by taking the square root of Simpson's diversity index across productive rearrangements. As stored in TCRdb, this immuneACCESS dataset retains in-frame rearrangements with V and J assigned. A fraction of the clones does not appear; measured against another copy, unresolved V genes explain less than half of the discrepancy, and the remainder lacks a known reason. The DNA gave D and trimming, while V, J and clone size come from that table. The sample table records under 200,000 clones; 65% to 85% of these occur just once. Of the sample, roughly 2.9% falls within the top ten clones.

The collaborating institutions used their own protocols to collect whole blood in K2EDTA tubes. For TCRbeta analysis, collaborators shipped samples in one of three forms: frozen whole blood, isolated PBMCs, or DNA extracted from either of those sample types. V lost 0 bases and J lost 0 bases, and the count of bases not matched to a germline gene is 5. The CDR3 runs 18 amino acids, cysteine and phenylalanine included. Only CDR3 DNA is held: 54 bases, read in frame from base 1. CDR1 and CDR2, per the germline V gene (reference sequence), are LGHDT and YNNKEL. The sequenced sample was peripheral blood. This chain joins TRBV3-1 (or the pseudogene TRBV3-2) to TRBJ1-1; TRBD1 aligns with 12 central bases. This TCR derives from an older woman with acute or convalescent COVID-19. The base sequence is TGTGCCAGCAGCCAAGATTCCAGGGACAGGGGGCTGAACACTGAAGCTTTCTTT. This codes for CASSQDSRDRGLNTEAFF.